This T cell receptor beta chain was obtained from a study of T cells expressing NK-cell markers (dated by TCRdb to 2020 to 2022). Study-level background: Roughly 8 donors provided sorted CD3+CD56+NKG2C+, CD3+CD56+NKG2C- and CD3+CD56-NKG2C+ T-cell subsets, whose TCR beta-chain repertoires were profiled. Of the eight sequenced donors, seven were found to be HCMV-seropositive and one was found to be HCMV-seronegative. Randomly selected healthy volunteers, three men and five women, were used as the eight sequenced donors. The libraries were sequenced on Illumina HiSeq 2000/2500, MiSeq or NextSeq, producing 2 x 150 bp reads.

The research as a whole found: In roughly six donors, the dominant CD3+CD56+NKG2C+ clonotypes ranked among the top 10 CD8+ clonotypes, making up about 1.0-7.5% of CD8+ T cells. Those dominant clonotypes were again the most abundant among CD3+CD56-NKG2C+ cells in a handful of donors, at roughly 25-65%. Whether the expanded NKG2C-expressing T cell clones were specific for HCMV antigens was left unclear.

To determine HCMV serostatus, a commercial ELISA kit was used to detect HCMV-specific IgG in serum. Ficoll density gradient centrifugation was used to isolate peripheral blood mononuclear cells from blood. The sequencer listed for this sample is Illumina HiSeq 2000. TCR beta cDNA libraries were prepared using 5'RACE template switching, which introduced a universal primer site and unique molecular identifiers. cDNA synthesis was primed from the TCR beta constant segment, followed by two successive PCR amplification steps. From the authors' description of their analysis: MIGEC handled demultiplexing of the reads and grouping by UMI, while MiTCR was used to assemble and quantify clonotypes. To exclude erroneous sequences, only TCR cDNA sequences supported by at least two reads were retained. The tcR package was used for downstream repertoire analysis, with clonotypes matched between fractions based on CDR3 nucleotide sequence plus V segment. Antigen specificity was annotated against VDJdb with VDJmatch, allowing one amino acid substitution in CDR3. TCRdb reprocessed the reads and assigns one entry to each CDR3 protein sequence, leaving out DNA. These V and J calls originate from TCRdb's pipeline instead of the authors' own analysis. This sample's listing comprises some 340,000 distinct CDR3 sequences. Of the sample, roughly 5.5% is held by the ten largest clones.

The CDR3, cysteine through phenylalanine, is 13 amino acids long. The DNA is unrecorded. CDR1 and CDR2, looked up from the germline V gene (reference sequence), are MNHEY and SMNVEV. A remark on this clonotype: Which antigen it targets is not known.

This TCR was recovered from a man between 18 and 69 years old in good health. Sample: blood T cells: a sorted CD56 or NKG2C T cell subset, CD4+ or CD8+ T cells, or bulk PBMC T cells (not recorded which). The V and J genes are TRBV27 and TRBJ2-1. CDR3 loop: CASSFRVRDEQFF.